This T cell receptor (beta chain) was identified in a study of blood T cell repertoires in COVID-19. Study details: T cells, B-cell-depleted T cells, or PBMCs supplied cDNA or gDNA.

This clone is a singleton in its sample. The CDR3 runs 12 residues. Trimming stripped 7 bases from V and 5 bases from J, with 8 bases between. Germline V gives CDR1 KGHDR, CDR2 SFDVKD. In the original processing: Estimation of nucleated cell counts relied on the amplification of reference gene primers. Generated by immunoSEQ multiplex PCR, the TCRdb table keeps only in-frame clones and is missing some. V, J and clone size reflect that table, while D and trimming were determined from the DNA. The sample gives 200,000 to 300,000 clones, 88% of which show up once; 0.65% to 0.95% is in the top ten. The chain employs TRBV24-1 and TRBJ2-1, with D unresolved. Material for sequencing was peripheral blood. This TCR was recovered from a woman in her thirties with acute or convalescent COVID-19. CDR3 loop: CATRALDNEQFF. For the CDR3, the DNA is TGTGCCACCAGGGCCCTCGACAATGAGCAGTTCTTC.